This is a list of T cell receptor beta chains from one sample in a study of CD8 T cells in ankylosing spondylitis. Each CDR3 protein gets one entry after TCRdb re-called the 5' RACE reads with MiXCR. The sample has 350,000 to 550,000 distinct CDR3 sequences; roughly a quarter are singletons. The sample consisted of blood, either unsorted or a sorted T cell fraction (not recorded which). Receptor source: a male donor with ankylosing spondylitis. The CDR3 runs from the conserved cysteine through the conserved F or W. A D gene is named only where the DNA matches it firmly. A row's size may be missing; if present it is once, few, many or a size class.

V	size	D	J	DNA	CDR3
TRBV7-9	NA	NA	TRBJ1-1	TGTGCCAGCAGCTTAGAGGGTTCCGGGGTCCGAGCTTTCTTT	CASSLEGSGVRAFF
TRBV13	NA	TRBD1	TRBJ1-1	TGTGCCAGCAGCTTAACAGGGGACAGTGAAGCTTTCTTT	CASSLTGDSEAFF
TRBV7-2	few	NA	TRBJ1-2	TGTGCCAGCAGCTTATTTGAGGGATCGTATGGCTACACCTTC	CASSLFEGSYGYTF
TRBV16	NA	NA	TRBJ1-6	TGTGCCAGCAGCCAAGAAGTCAGCAGTGGGAATTCACCCCTCCACTTT	CASSQEVSSGNSPLHF
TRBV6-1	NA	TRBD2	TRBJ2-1	TGTGCCAGCAGCCTACCCCTAGCGGGAGGCTCCTACAATGAGCAGTTCTTC	CASSLPLAGGSYNEQFF
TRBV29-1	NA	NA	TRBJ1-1	TGCAGCGTTCTGAGACCCCTCTTGACTGAAGCTTTCTTT	CSVLRPLLTEAFF
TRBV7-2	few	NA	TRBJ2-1	TGTGCCAGCAGCTTACCTCTCGGGTCCCTGGATGAGCAGTTCTTC	CASSLPLGSLDEQFF
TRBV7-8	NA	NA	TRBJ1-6	TGTGCCAGCAGCTTAGTTATCGTTAGCTCCTATAATTCACCCCTCCACTTT	CASSLVIVSSYNSPLHF
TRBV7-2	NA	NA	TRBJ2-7	TGTGCCAGCAGCCCACAGGGGAGGCTCGACGAGCAGTACTTC	CASSPQGRLDEQYF
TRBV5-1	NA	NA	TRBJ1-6	TGCGCCAGCAGCTTGGGGGCTTCAAATTCACCCCTCCACTTT	CASSLGASNSPLHF
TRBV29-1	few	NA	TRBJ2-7	TGCAGCACCGGGTCGCAGGGCTACGAGCAGTACTTC	CSTGSQGYEQYF
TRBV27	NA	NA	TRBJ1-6	TGTGCCAGCAGTTTATCCGCGGTTAGCTCCTATAATTCACCCCTCCACTTT	CASSLSAVSSYNSPLHF
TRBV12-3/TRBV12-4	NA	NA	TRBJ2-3	TGTGCCAGCACTACCGGGAGCACAGATACGCAGTATTTT	CASTTGSTDTQYF
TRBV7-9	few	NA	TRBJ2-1	TGTGCCAGCAGCTTTGACTCCTCCTACAATGAGCAGTTCTTC	CASSFDSSYNEQFF
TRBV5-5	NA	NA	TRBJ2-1	TGTGCCAGCAGCTTAGATGTCGAGCAGTTCTTC	CASSLDVEQFF
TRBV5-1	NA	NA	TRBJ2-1	TGCGCCAGCAGCTTGGGTCTAGCACCGAACAATGAGCAGTTCTTC	CASSLGLAPNNEQFF
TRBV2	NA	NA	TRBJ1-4	TGTGCCAGCAGGGATACAGGTCGTAATGAAAAACTGTTTTTT	CASRDTGRNEKLFF
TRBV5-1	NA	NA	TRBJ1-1	TGCGCCAGCAGCTTGATGGGACAGAACACTGAAGCTTTCTTT	CASSLMGQNTEAFF
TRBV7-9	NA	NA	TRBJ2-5	TGTGCCAGCAGCTTAAAAATCGTTCCCCCAGAGACCCAGTACTTC	CASSLKIVPPETQYF
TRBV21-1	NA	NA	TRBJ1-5	TGTGCCAGCAGCTCCCCGCGGGGGGACACCCTAACGAGTCAGCCCCAGCATTTT	CASSSPRGDTLTSQPQHF
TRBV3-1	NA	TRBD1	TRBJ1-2	TGTGCCAGCAGTTTTTCGGGACAGGGGATTGGCTACACCTTC	CASSFSGQGIGYTF
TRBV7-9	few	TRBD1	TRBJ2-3	TGTGCCACCGAGGCGGGACAGGATAGCACAGATACGCAGTATTTT	CATEAGQDSTDTQYF
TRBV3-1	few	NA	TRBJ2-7	TGTGCCAGCGGTACTACACGCGAGCAGTACTTC	CASGTTREQYF
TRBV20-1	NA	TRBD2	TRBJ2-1	TGCAGTGCTAACGATGTGCGGGAGTGGTCCTACAATGAGCAGTTCTTC	CSANDVREWSYNEQFF
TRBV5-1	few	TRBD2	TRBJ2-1	TGCGCCAGCAGCCCCCGGGATAGCGGGATCTCCGATGAGCAGTTCTTC	CASSPRDSGISDEQFF
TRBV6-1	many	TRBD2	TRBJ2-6	TGTGCCAGCAGGACGGGGGGAACTGGGGCCAACGTCCTGACTTTC	CASRTGGTGANVLTF
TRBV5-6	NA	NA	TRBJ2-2	TGTGCCAGCAGCTTGGTAAACCCCTACACCGGGGAGCTGTTTTTT	CASSLVNPYTGELFF
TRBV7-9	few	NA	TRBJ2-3	TGTGCCAGCAGCTCGACACGCTACAGCACAGATACGCAGTATTTT	CASSSTRYSTDTQYF
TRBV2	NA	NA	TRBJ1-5	TGTGCCAGCAGTGAACCCTATCAGCCCCAGCATTTT	CASSEPYQPQHF
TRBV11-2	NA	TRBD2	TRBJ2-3	TGTGCCAGCAGGGATAAGAGGGGCGGGAGGAGGTCAGATACGCAGTATTTT	CASRDKRGGRRSDTQYF
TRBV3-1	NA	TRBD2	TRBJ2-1	TGTGCCAGCAGCCAAGACCCGCGGCTAGCGGGAGGAGATGAGCAGTTCTTC	CASSQDPRLAGGDEQFF
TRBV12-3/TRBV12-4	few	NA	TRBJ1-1	TGTGCCAGCAGTTTTACCGCAAAGACCGAAGCTTTCTTT	CASSFTAKTEAFF
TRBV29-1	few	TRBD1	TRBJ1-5	TGCAGCGTGAGGGACAGCACGGGGCAGCCCCAGCATTTT	CSVRDSTGQPQHF
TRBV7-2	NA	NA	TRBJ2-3	TGTGCCAGCAGCTTAGGAGTAGTTAAAGATACGCAGTATTTT	CASSLGVVKDTQYF
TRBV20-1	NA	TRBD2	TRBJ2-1	TGCAGTGCTCCCGGGAGGCCGGGGCAGTTCTTC	CSAPGRPGQFF
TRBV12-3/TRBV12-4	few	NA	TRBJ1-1	TGTGCCAGCAGTTCCCGACAAGGAGATAACACTGAAGCTTTCTTT	CASSSRQGDNTEAFF
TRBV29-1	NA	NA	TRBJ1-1	TGCAGCGTTCACAGGAAACGGTTGGGCACTGAAGCTTTCTTT	CSVHRKRLGTEAFF